This T cell receptor (beta chain) originates from a study of OX40 agonist ivuxolimab in advanced cancers. Study summary: All patients had ivuxolimab intravenously every 2 weeks at 0.01 to 10 mg/kg. Partial responses were achieved by three patients, of whom one had hepatocellular carcinoma and two had cutaneous melanoma.

Broader study findings: Antigen specificity was not determined for the expanded peripheral T cells. Low clonal expansion, among the lowest seen, marked partial responders at 0.1-3.0 mg/kg.

Trimming cost V 0 bases and J 2 bases, with 6 bases left between them. The CDR3 covers 14 residues. CDR1 and CDR2 (germline): SGHRS, YFSETQ. In the case of this clone: Antigen unknown.

Clones were sequenced by immunoSEQ multiplex PCR, and TCRdb holds only the in-frame ones, with some missing. The sample yields 59,000 or so clones, approximately 82% seen once. The input for sequencing was CD4+ or CD8+ T cells sorted from blood, taken in a trial of the OX40 agonist ivuxolimab. This clonotype was sampled from an adult with an advanced solid tumor such as melanoma, head and neck, liver or kidney cancer. This chain connects TRBV5-1 to TRBJ1-5; D is uncertain. CDR3 loop: CASSLEGRNQPQHF. In nucleotides, the CDR3 is TGCGCCAGCAGCTTGGAGGGCCGCAATCAGCCCCAGCATTTT.